The entry below describes one T cell receptor (beta chain). This specimen comes from a study of blood T cell repertoires in COVID-19. Per germline, CDR1 MDHEN and CDR2 SYDVKM. There are 15 residues in the CDR3. V shed 2 bases and J 7 bases; nucleotides not matched to a gene: 7. The table came from immunoSEQ multiplex PCR; TCRdb's copy has only in-frame clones and leaves some out. Of approximately 220,000 clones listed, around 91% are singletons. The clonotype comes from a woman under 30 in a cohort exposed to, infected with or recovered from COVID-19 (not recorded which). Input material: PBMCs or T cells enriched from blood (not recorded which). The genes are TRBV28 and TRBJ1-4; 7 nucleotides align to TRBD1. In DNA, the CDR3 is TGTGCCAGCAGTTTACGAGACAGGGAGGTTGAAAAACTGTTTTTT. It yields the protein CASSLRDREVEKLFF. The whole variable domain, filled in from reference TRBV28 and TRBJ1-4, reads DVKVTQSSRYLVKRTGEKVFLECVQDMDHENMFWYRQDPGLGLRLIYFSYDVKMKEKGDIPEGYSVSREKKERFSLILESASTNQTSMYLCASSLRDREVEKLFFGSGTQLSVL.